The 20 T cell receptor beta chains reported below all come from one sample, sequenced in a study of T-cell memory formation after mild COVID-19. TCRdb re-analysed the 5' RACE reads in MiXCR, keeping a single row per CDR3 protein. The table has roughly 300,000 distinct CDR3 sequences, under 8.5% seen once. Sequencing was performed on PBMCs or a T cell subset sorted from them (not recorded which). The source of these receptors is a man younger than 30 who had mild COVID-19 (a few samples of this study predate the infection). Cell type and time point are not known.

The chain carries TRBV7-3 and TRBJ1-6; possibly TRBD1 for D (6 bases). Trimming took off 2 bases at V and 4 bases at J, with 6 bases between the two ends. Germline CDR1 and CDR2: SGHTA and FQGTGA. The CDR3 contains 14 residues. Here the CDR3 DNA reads TGTGCCAGCAGCTTAGGGACATATAATTCACCCCTCCACTTT. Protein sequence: CASSLGTYNSPLHF.

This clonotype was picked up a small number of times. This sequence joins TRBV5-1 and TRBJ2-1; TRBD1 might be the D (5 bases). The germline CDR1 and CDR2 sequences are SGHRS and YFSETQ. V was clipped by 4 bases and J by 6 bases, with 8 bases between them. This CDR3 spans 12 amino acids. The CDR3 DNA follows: TGCGCCAGCAGCCGCGACAGCAATGAGCAGTTCTTC. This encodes CASSRDSNEQFF. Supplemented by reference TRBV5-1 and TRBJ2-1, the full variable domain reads KAGVTQTPRYLIKTRGQQVTLSCSPISGHRSVSWYQQTPGQGLQFLFEYFSETQRNKGNFPGRFSGRQFSNSRSEMNVSTLELGDSALYLCASSRDSNEQFFGPGTRLTVL.

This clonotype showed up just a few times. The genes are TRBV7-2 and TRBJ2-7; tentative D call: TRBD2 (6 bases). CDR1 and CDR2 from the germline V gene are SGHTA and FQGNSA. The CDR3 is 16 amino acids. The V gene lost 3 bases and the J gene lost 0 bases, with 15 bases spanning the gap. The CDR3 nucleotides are TGTGCCAGCAGCTTGCCCGACGGGGGTGGCTCCTACGAGCAGTACTTC. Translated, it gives CASSLPDGGGSYEQYF.

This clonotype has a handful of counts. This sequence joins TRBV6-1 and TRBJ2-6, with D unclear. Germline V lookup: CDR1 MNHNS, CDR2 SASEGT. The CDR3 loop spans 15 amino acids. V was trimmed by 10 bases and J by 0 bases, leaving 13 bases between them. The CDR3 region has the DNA TGTGCCACCGTTCCTTCAGTCTCTGGGGCCAACGTCCTGACTTTC. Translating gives CATVPSVSGANVLTF.

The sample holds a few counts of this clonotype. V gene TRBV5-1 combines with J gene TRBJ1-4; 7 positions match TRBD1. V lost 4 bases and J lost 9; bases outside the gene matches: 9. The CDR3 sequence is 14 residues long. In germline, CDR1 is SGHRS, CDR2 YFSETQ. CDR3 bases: TGCGCCAGCAGCCCGGACAGGCCCTCTCAAAAACTGTTTTTT. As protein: CASSPDRPSQKLFF.

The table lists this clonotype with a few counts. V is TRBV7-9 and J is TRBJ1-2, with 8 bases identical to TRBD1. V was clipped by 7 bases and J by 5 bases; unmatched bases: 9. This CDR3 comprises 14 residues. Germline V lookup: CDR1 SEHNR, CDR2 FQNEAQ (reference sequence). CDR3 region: CASNLPGQDYGYTF. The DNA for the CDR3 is TGTGCCAGCAACCTACCGGGACAGGATTATGGCTACACCTTC.

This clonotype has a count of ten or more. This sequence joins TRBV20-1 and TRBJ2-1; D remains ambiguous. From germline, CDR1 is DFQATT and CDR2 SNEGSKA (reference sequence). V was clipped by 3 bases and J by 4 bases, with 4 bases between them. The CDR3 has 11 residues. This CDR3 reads CSARVYNEQFF. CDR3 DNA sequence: TGCAGTGCTAGGGTATACAATGAGCAGTTCTTC.

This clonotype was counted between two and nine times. CDR3 residues: CASSNKTGMNTEAFF. CDR3 DNA sequence: TGTGCCAGTAGTAACAAGACAGGGATGAACACTGAAGCTTTCTTT. This chain joins TRBV19 and TRBJ1-1; 7 bases agree with TRBD1. The V segment lost 4 bases and the J segment 0 bases; nucleotides outside the gene matches: 5. CDR3 length: 15 residues. The germline V gene encodes CDR1 LNHDA and CDR2 SQIVND (reference sequence).

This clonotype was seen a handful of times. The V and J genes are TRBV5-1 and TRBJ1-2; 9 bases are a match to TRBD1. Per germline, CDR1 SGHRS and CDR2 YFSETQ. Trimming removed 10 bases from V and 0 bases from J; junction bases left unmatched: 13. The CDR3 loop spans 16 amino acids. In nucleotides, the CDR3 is TGCGCCTGCCAGAAGGGGACAGGGACTGCTAACTATGGCTACACCTTC. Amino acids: CACQKGTGTANYGYTF. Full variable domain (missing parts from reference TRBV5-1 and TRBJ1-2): KAGVTQTPRYLIKTRGQQVTLSCSPISGHRSVSWYQQTPGQGLQFLFEYFSETQRNKGNFPGRFSGRQFSNSRSEMNVSTLELGDSALYLCACQKGTGTANYGYTFGSGTRLTVV.

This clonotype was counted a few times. CDR3 sequence: CASARGDRVSIQYF. DNA for the CDR3: TGTGCCAGCGCCCGAGGGGACAGGGTTAGCATTCAGTACTTC. The chain combines TRBV6-2 or TRBV6-3 with TRBJ2-4, with 9 bases aligning to TRBD1. The CDR3 is 14 residues long. J was trimmed by 9 bases and V by 8 bases; bases with no gene match: 11. The germline gives CDR1 MNHEY, CDR2 SVGEGT.

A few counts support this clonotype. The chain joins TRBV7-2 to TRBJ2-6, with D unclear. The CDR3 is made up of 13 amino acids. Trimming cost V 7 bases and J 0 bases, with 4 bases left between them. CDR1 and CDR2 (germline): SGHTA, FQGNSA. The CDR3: CASTRSGANVLTF. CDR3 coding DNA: TGTGCCAGCACGCGCTCTGGGGCCAACGTCCTGACTTTC.

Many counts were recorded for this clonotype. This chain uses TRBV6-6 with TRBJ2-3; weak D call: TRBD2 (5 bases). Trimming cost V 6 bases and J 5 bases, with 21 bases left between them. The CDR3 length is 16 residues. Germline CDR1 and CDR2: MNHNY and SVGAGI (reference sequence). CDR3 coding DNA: TGTGCCAGCAGCCCACTTCCGGGATATGGCGGAGATACGCAGTATTTT. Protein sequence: CASSPLPGYGGDTQYF.

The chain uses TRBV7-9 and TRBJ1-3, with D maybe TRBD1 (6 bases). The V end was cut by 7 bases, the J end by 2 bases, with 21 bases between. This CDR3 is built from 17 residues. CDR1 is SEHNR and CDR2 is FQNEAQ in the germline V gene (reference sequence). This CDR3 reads CASILKGRGKAGNTIYF. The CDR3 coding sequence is TGTGCCAGCATTCTGAAGGGCAGGGGAAAGGCTGGAAACACCATATATTTT. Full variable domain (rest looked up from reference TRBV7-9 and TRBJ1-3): DTGVSQNPRHKITKRGQNVTFRCDPISEHNRLYWYRQTLGQGPEFLTYFQNEAQLEKSRLLSDRFSAERPKGSFSTLEIQRTEQGDSAMYLCASILKGRGKAGNTIYFGEGSWLTVV.

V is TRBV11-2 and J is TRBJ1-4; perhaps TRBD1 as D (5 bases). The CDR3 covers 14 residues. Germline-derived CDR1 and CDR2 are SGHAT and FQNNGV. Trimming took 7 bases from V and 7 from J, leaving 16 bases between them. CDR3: CASKMETAGEKLFF. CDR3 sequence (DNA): TGTGCCAGCAAAATGGAGACAGCGGGTGAAAAACTGTTTTTT.

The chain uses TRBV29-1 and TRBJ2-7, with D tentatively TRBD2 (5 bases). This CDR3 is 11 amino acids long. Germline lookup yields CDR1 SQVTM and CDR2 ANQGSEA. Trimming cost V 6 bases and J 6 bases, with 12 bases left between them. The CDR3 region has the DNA TGCAGCGTCCCCGGGATACTCGAGCAGTACTTC. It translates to CSVPGILEQYF.

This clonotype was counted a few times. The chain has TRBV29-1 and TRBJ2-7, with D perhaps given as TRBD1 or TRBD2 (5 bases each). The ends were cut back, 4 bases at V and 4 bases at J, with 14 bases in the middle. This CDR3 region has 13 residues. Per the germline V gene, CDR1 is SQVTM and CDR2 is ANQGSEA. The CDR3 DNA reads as TGCAGCGTTGTGGGGGATATGGGGTACGAGCAGTACTTC. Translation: CSVVGDMGYEQYF.

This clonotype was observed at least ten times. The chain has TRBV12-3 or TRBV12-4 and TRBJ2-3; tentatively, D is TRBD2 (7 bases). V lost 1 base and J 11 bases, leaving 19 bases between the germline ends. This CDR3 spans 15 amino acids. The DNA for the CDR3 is TGTGCCAGCAGTTTAGGGGGGGGCGACCACCTCGGGCAGTATTTT. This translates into CASSLGGGDHLGQYF.

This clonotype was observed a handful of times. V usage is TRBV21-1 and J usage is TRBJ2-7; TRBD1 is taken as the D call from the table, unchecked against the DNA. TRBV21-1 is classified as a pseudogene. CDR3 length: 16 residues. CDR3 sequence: CASSKVRGTGSYEQYF. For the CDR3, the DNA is TGTGCCAGCAGCAAAGTTAGGGGGACAGGGTCCTACGAGCAGTACTTC.

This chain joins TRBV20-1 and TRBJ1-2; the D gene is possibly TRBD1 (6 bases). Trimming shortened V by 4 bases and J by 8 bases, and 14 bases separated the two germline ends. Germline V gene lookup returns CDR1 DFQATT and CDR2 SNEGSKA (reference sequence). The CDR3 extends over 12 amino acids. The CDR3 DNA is TGCAGTGCTATTCCCTGGGGGCAGGGCTACACCTTC. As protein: CSAIPWGQGYTF.

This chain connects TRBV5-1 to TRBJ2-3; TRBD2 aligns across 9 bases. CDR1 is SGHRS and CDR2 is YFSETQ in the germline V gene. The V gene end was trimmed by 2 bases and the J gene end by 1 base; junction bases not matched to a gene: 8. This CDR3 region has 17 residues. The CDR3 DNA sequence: TGCGCCAGCAGCTTCCATCGGGCTAGCGGGGGCACAGATACGCAGTATTTT. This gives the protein CASSFHRASGGTDTQYF.